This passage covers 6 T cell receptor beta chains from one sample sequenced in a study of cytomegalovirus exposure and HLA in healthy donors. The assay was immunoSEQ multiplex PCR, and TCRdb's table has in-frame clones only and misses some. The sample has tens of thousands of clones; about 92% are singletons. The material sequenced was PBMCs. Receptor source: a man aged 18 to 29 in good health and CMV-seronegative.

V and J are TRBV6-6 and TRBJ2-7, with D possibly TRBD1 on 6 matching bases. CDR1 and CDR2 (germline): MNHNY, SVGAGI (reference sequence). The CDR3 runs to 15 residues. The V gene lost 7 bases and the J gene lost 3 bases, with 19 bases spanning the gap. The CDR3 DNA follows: TGTGCCAGCAAACCCCACGCAGGGGTGTTCTACGAGCAGTACTTC. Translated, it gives CASKPHAGVFYEQYF.

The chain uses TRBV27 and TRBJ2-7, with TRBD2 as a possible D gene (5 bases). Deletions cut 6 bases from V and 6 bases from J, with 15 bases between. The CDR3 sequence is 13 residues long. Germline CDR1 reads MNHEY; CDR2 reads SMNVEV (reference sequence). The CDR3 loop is CASRLLDSAEQYF. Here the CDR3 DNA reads TGTGCCAGCAGGCTTTTGGACTCTGCCGAGCAGTACTTC.

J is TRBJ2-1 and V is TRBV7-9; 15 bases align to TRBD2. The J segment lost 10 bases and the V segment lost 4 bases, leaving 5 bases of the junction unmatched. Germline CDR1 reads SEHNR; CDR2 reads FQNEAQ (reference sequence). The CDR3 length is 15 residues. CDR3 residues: CASSSGTSGGPEQFF. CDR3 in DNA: TGTGCCAGCAGCTCCGGGACTAGCGGGGGGCCGGAGCAGTTCTTC. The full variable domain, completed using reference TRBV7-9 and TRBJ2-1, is DTGVSQNPRHKITKRGQNVTFRCDPISEHNRLYWYRQTLGQGPEFLTYFQNEAQLEKSRLLSDRFSAERPKGSFSTLEIQRTEQGDSAMYLCASSSGTSGGPEQFFGPGTRLTVL.

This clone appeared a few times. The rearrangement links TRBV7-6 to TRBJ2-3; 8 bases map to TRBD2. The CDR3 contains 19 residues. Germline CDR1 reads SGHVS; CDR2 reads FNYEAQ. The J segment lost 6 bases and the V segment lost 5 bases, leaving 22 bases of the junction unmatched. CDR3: CASSHLAPQRESHRDTQYF. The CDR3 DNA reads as TGTGCCAGCAGCCATCTTGCCCCACAGCGGGAGAGCCACAGGGATACGCAGTATTTT. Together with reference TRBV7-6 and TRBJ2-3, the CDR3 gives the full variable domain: GAGVSQSPRYKVTKRGQDVALRCDPISGHVSLYWYRQALGQGPEFLTYFNYEAQQDKSGLPNDRFSAERPEGSISTLTIQRTEQRDSAMYRCASSHLAPQRESHRDTQYFGPGTRLTVL.

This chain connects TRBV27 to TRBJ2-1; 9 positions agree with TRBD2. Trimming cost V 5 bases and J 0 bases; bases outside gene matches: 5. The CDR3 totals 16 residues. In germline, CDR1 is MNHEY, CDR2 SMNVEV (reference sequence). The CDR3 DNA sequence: TGTGCCAGCAGTCCCTTAGCGGGAGACTCCTACAATGAGCAGTTCTTC. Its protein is CASSPLAGDSYNEQFF.

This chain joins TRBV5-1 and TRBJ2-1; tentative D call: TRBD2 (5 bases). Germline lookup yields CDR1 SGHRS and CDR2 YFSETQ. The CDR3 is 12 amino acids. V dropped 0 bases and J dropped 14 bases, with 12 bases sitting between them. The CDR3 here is CASSLDGDGEFF. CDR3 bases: TGCGCCAGCAGCTTGGACGGAGACGGGGAGTTCTTC.